These 5 T cell receptor beta chains came from one sample sequenced in a study of CD8 T cells in Susac syndrome. An amount of RNA that ranged from 0.5 to 1 ug was reverse transcribed with random hexamers. TCRdb re-analysed the immunoSEQ multiplex PCR reads in MiXCR, keeping a single row per CDR3 protein. The sample carries approximately 74,000 distinct CDR3 sequences, roughly 91% recorded once. Sample: CD4+ T cells from PBMCs. All receptors come from a human donor with Susac syndrome.

V usage is TRBV7-8 and J usage is TRBJ1-5, with TRBD1 identical over 8 bases. Germline lookup yields CDR1 SGHVS and CDR2 FQNEAQ. CDR3 length: 17 amino acids. Unmatched junction bases numbered 15, after V lost 2 bases and J lost 9 bases. The CDR3 spells CASSLWGRGRVEAPQHF. The DNA of the CDR3 is TGTGCCAGCAGCTTATGGGGCAGGGGGCGCGTCGAGGCGCCCCAGCATTTT.

The chain employs TRBV7-8 and TRBJ1-2, with D unresolved. Trimming pared 2 bases from V and 4 bases from J, leaving 23 bases between. The germline gives CDR1 SGHVS, CDR2 FQNEAQ. CDR3 length equals 18 residues. CDR3 coding DNA: TGTGCCAGCAGCTTATCGGTGTGGGCGGCCCCAGCGGGCTATGGCTACACCTTC. Translation: CASSLSVWAAPAGYGYTF.

This clonotype has only one observation. This rearrangement joins TRBV20-1 to TRBJ2-5, with 15 bases identical to TRBD2. V trimming: 3 bases; J trimming: 2 bases; junction bases outside the gene matches: 4. This CDR3 region has 16 residues. CDR1 is DFQATT, CDR2 SNEGSKA, per germline (reference sequence). The CDR3 DNA follows: TGCAGTGCTAGGGGACTAGCGGGGGGACTACAAGAGACCCAGTACTTC. Translation: CSARGLAGGLQETQYF.

This clonotype showed up just once. This sequence joins TRBV18 and TRBJ2-2; 11 nucleotides agree with TRBD2. V dropped 5 bases and J dropped 0; count of bases not matched to a gene: 8. The V gene's germline CDR1 is KGHSH and CDR2 LQKENI. This CDR3 is 18 amino acids long. The CDR3 reads CASSTLGTSGANTGELFF. CDR3 sequence (DNA): TGTGCCAGCTCAACTCTCGGGACTAGCGGAGCGAACACCGGGGAGCTGTTTTTT.

Of note for this clonotype: The junction shows a germline mismatch at one end, possibly a read error. The chain carries TRBV20-1 and TRBJ1-1, with D hard to call. The CDR3 has 17 amino acids. Germline V gives CDR1 DFQATT, CDR2 SNEGSKA (reference sequence). The CDR3: CSARDRRVVALKTEAFF. CDR3 DNA: TGCAGTGCTAGAGATCGAAGGGTCGTAGCTCTGAAAACTGAAGCTTTCTTT.